The source of this T cell receptor beta chain is a study of blood T cell repertoires in COVID-19. Background on the study: PBMCs, B-cell-depleted T cells, or T cells were the source of the cDNA or gDNA that made up the material.

Sequencing used immunoSEQ multiplex PCR; TCRdb keeps in-frame clones, though not all of them. The sample contains over 150,000 clones, roughly 81% of which appear only once. Germline CDR1 SGHTA, CDR2 FQGTGA. The V segment lost 8 bases and the J segment 3 bases; nucleotides outside the gene matches: 6. The CDR3 covers 14 residues. What was sequenced was peripheral blood. The chain uses TRBV7-3 and TRBJ2-2, with TRBD2 matching over 7 bases. This sequence was found in a man aged 35 to 55 with acute or convalescent COVID-19. CDR3 loop: CASGEGGDTGELFF. The CDR3 nucleotides read TGTGCCAGCGGGGAGGGAGGGGACACCGGGGAGCTGTTTTTT.